The clone carrying this T cell receptor beta chain occurred once. Its specificity is unknown. In the same sample, other DNA sequences code for this CDR3. These data come from a study of cytomegalovirus exposure and HLA in healthy donors. In the PCR, 60 Vbeta and 13 Jbeta primers were used. Using immunoSEQ multiplex PCR, the repertoire was profiled, and TCRdb retains in-frame clones only, with some absent. The sample contains around 150,000 clones, less than 80% of which appear only once. V trimming: 6 bases; J trimming: 5 bases; junction bases outside the gene matches: 1. The germline CDR1 and CDR2 sequences are SQVTM and ANQGSEA. The CDR3 totals 12 residues. Findings and limits, study-wide: Reported results showed that the classifier diagnosed cytomegalovirus status with high specificity and sensitivity.

The chain employs TRBV29-1 and TRBJ2-1; 10 bases agree with TRBD2. The TCR originated in a man between 35 and 55 years old in good health and CMV-seronegative. The specimen was PBMCs. In DNA form, the CDR3 reads TGCAGCGTCGGACTAGCGGACAATGAGCAGTTCTTC. Protein product: CSVGLADNEQFF.